This T cell receptor beta chain derives from a study of blood T cell repertoires in COVID-19. Some clones are missing from TCRdb's copy, which holds only in-frame ones; the method was immunoSEQ multiplex PCR. The table lists 100,000 or so clones, around four fifths of them singletons. CDR1 MDHEN and CDR2 SYDVKM come from the germline V gene. The V gene end was trimmed by 8 bases and the J gene end by 2 bases; junction bases not matched to a gene: 13. This CDR3 has 17 residues. The chain uses TRBV28 and TRBJ1-5; 9 bases agree with TRBD1. This receptor was obtained from a woman in her 70s with active or convalescent COVID-19. The sample comprised peripheral blood. The CDR3 sequence: CASSLTGTGSRNQPQHF. CDR3 sequence (DNA): TGTGCCAGCTCACTAACCGGGACAGGGTCTCGCAATCAGCCCCAGCATTTT.